This T cell receptor (beta chain) is drawn from a study of identical twins' blood T cells. Points from the study as a whole: Twins reportedly had markedly more similar V usage than unrelated donors, even among out-of-frame TCRbeta clonotypes.

A note on this clonotype: Its antigen is not known.

Germline CDR1 is SQVTM and CDR2 is ANQGSEA. The CDR3 loop spans 13 amino acids. The V end lost 5 bases, the J end lost 0 bases, and 10 bases lay between the germline ends. Both ends of each TCR cDNA library bore sample-specific barcodes. TCRdb passed the 5' RACE reads through MiXCR, listing each CDR3 protein once. The sample holds around 380,000 distinct CDR3 sequences, under 30% seen once. Donors were six healthy women in three monozygous twin pairs. Material for sequencing was PBMCs. This receptor was taken from a woman between 18 and 50 years old in good health. The chain couples TRBV29-1 to TRBJ1-1, with D tentatively TRBD1 (5 bases). Here the CDR3 reads CSVRTTLNTEAFF. The CDR3 DNA reads TGCAGCGTTAGGACAACCCTGAACACTGAAGCTTTCTTT.